The 21 T cell receptor beta chains presented below share a single source sample, sequenced in a study of cytomegalovirus exposure and HLA in healthy donors. PCR was performed using 60 Vbeta and 13 Jbeta primers. Using immunoSEQ multiplex PCR, the repertoire was profiled, and TCRdb retains in-frame clones only, with some absent. The repertoire consists of some 130,000 clones, with 75% to 90% occurring once and the leading ten covering 2% to 3%. Sequences were obtained from PBMCs. These TCRs come from a man aged 25 to 45 in good health and CMV-seronegative.

V is TRBV29-1 and J is TRBJ1-1; D unresolved. Trimming took 6 bases from V and 5 from J, leaving 13 bases between them. There are 12 residues in the CDR3. The V gene's germline CDR1 is SQVTM and CDR2 ANQGSEA. The CDR3 reads CSVDDGGTEAFF. The CDR3 bases are TGCAGCGTCGACGACGGAGGGACTGAAGCTTTCTTT. Looking up the rest from reference TRBV29-1 and TRBJ1-1 gives the full variable domain: SAVISQKPSRDICQRGTSLTIQCQVDSQVTMMFWYRQQPGQSLTLIATANQGSEATYESGFVIDKFPISRPNLTFSTLTVSNMSPEDSSIYLCSVDDGGTEAFFGQGTRLTVV.

The V call is TRBV19, the J call TRBJ1-5; D is undetermined. CDR1 is LNHDA, CDR2 SQIVND, per germline (reference sequence). The CDR3 extends over 13 amino acids. The ends were cut back, 5 bases at V and 1 base at J, with 6 bases in the middle. CDR3 coding DNA: TGTGCCAGTAGTCGGGGAAGCAATCAGCCCCAGCATTTT. It codes for CASSRGSNQPQHF. Full variable domain (rest looked up from reference TRBV19 and TRBJ1-5): DGGITQSPKYLFRKEGQNVTLSCEQNLNHDAMYWYRQDPGQGLRLIYYSQIVNDFQKGDIAEGYSVSREKKESFPLTVTSAQKNPTAFYLCASSRGSNQPQHFGDGTRLSIL.

V gene TRBV9 combines with J gene TRBJ2-5, with a tentative D call TRBD2 (7 bases). Germline V lookup: CDR1 SGDLS, CDR2 YYNGEE. The CDR3 length is 15 residues. V was clipped by 0 bases and J by 5 bases, with 14 bases between them. The CDR3 sequence: CASSVGGGHGETQYF. CDR3 DNA sequence: TGTGCCAGCAGCGTAGGGGGGGGGCACGGGGAGACCCAGTACTTC.

CDR3 sequence (DNA): TGTGCCAGCAGCGCCGGGAGCGGGGAGCTGTTTTTT. This codes for CASSAGSGELFF. This chain connects TRBV9 to TRBJ2-2, with D possibly being TRBD2 (6 bases). CDR1 is SGDLS and CDR2 is YYNGEE in the germline V gene. The CDR3 is made up of 12 amino acids. The V gene lost 3 bases and the J gene lost 7 bases, with 7 bases spanning the gap.

The CDR3 region has the DNA TGTGCCAGCAGTTACCGACAGGGGGCGTCTGATGAAAAACTGTTTTTT. As protein: CASSYRQGASDEKLFF. The chain joins TRBV6-5 to TRBJ1-4; TRBD1 matches at 10 bases. Germline V gene lookup returns CDR1 MNHEY and CDR2 SVGAGI. This CDR3 has 16 residues. V lost 2 bases and J lost 6; bases outside the gene matches: 6.

Notes on this clone: An end of the junction does not agree with germline; a read error may underlie this. V and J are TRBV4-1 and TRBJ1-5; a weak D match, TRBD1 (6 bases). Germline CDR1 reads MGHRA; CDR2 reads YSYEKL. The CDR3 is 15 residues long. CDR3 in amino acids: CASSQGDRIYQPQNF. CDR3 coding DNA: TGCGCCAGCAGCCAAGGCGACAGGATCTATCAGCCCCAGAATTTT.

The rearrangement links TRBV10-1 to TRBJ1-6; D might be TRBD1 (5 bases). V was trimmed by 3 bases and J by 9 bases, leaving 9 bases between them. The CDR3 totals 13 residues. Germline values: CDR1 WNHNN, CDR2 SYGVQD (reference sequence). The CDR3 DNA reads TGCGCCAGCAGTGACAGGGTCGGTTCACCCCTCCACTTT. Protein: CASSDRVGSPLHF.

The chain uses TRBV7-2 and TRBJ2-7, with 8 bases aligning to TRBD1. Per germline, CDR1 SGHTA and CDR2 FQGNSA. This CDR3 has 15 residues. With V trimmed by 3 bases and J by 2 bases, 6 bases remained unmatched. In DNA form, the CDR3 reads TGTGCCAGCAGCTTCCTCGGACAGGGAGCCTACGAGCAGTACTTC. Encoded protein: CASSFLGQGAYEQYF.

The chain has TRBV21-1 and TRBJ1-4; the table assigns TRBD1, which was not confirmed against the DNA. TRBV21-1 is recorded as a pseudogene. This CDR3 spans 13 amino acids. The CDR3 sequence is CASSKTGPEKLFF. The CDR3 coding sequence is TGTGCCAGCAGCAAAACAGGACCGGAAAAACTGTTTTTT.

The chain combines TRBV7-2 with TRBJ2-7; TRBD2 agrees at 11 bases. The V segment lost 2 bases and the J segment 2 bases; nucleotides outside the gene matches: 11. This CDR3 is built from 18 residues. Per the germline V gene, CDR1 is SGHTA and CDR2 is FQGNSA. The CDR3 reads CASSLSPSGLAETYEQYF. The CDR3 coding sequence is TGTGCCAGCAGCTTATCCCCTTCGGGACTAGCGGAGACCTACGAGCAGTACTTC.

V usage is TRBV7-9 and J usage is TRBJ1-4, with D perhaps matching TRBD1 (6 bases). The CDR3 consists of 16 residues. CDR1 is SEHNR, CDR2 FQNEAQ, per germline (reference sequence). V gave up 5 bases and J gave up 12 bases, with 25 bases separating them. The CDR3 protein is CASSPQGLQGQGELFF. DNA for the CDR3: TGTGCCAGCAGCCCGCAGGGATTACAGGGCCAAGGGGAACTGTTTTTT.

This clone was seen more than once but under ten times. V gene TRBV4-2 combines with J gene TRBJ2-7; D gene ambiguous. V lost 0 bases and J lost 5, with 14 bases in between. The germline CDR1 and CDR2 sequences are LGHNA and YNFKEQ. CDR3 length: 15 residues. For the CDR3, the DNA is TGTGCCAGCAGCCAAGATCTTTCAGCGAACCACGAGCAGTACTTC. This translates into CASSQDLSANHEQYF.

The chain carries TRBV7-9 and TRBJ2-5, with D possibly matching TRBD1 (6 bases). The CDR3 contains 16 residues. With 3 bases removed from V and 4 bases from J, the gap between germline ends came to 18 bases. Germline values: CDR1 SEHNR, CDR2 FQNEAQ (reference sequence). As DNA, the CDR3 is TGTGCCAGCAGCTTCGACCAGGGGATCGGATCAGAGACCCAGTACTTC. The encoded protein is CASSFDQGIGSETQYF.

The chain uses TRBV7-9 and TRBJ2-5, with 7 bases lining up with TRBD1. The better agreement between TRBJ2-7 and the DNA end casts doubt on the J call. This CDR3 contains 13 residues. Per the germline V gene, CDR1 is SEHNR and CDR2 is FQNEAQ (reference sequence). In nucleotides, the CDR3 is TGTGCCAGCAGCCGGGACAGCTCCTACGAGCAGTACTTC. Translation: CASSRDSSYEQYF.

V usage is TRBV6-5 and J usage is TRBJ1-1; 8 positions match TRBD1. The CDR3 spans 14 residues. V lost 9 bases to trimming and J lost 5 bases; unmatched junction nucleotides: 11. Germline CDR1 reads MNHEY; CDR2 reads SVGAGI. DNA of the CDR3: TGTGCCAGTCGGTCTCCAGGGGGCGTTACTGAAGCTTTCTTT. Translating gives CASRSPGGVTEAFF.

This chain uses TRBV10-2 with TRBJ2-5, with 11 bases that match TRBD2. The J call may be in error: the DNA end matches TRBJ2-7 better. Germline V CDR1 and CDR2: WSHSY, SAAADI. The CDR3 loop spans 16 amino acids. This chain's CDR3 is CASSEPLAGGVYEQYF. CDR3 sequence (DNA): TGCGCCAGCAGTGAACCGCTAGCGGGGGGCGTCTACGAGCAGTACTTC.

This clone was seen more than once but under ten times. CDR3 region: CASSPGRANEKLFF. The CDR3 region has the DNA TGCGCCAGCAGCCCAGGCAGAGCCAATGAAAAACTGTTTTTT. The J gene is TRBJ1-4, the V gene TRBV5-1; no clear D. The CDR3 extends over 14 amino acids. Germline values: CDR1 SGHRS, CDR2 YFSETQ. V dropped 4 bases and J dropped 5 bases, with 12 bases sitting between them. Variable domain in full (rest from reference TRBV5-1 and TRBJ1-4): KAGVTQTPRYLIKTRGQQVTLSCSPISGHRSVSWYQQTPGQGLQFLFEYFSETQRNKGNFPGRFSGRQFSNSRSEMNVSTLELGDSALYLCASSPGRANEKLFFGSGTQLSVL.

The chain joins TRBV5-1 to TRBJ1-2; TRBD1 matches at 8 bases. The CDR3 has 15 residues. V was pared by 2 bases and J by 3 bases, with 6 bases of the junction left unmatched. Germline V gives CDR1 SGHRS, CDR2 YFSETQ. CDR3: CASSFDTGGHYGYTF. The CDR3, as DNA: TGCGCCAGCAGCTTTGATACAGGGGGTCACTATGGCTACACCTTC.

The chain carries TRBV2 and TRBJ2-6, with TRBD2 matching over 11 bases. This CDR3 has 16 amino acids. CDR1 is SNHLY, CDR2 FYNNEI, per germline. V was pared by 5 bases and J by 11 bases, with 11 bases of the junction left unmatched. CDR3: CASSNGLAGLLDVLTF. The CDR3 bases are TGTGCCAGCAGTAACGGACTAGCGGGCCTCCTGGACGTCCTGACTTTC. The full variable domain, with the rest looked up from reference TRBV2 and TRBJ2-6, is EPEVTQTPSHQVTQMGQEVILRCVPISNHLYFYWYRQILGQKVEFLVSFYNNEISEKSEIFDDQFSVERPDGSNFTLKIRSTKLEDSAMYFCASSNGLAGLLDVLTFGAGSRLTVL.

The chain recombines TRBV11-2 with TRBJ2-7; D gene unclear. Trimming cost V 3 bases and J 11 bases, with 11 bases left between them. The CDR3 totals 11 residues. Germline-derived CDR1 and CDR2 are SGHAT and FQNNGV. In nucleotides, the CDR3 is TGTGCCAGCAGCTTGGGCCCCCCAAAGTACTTC. As protein: CASSLGPPKYF. Drawing the rest from reference TRBV11-2 and TRBJ2-7, the complete variable domain is EAGVAQSPRYKIIEKRQSVAFWCNPISGHATLYWYQQILGQGPKLLIQFQNNGVVDDSQLPKDRFSAERLKGVDSTLKIQPAKLEDSAVYLCASSLGPPKYFGPGTRLTVT.

This clone showed up just once. The chain employs TRBV21-1 and TRBJ2-3; the table gives TRBD1 as D, unverified against the DNA. TRBV21-1 is deemed a pseudogene. The CDR3 extends over 18 amino acids. The CDR3 coding sequence is TGTGCCAGACCGCCGAACTACTATTCACAGGGGGAGGTAGATACGCAGTATTTT. Translation: CARPPNYYSQGEVDTQYF.